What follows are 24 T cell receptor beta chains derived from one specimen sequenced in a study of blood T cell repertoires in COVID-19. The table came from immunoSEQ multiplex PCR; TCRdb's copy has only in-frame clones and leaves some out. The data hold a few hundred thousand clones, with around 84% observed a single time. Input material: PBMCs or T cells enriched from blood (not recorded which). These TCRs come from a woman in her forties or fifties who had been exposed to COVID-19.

The CDR3 DNA follows: TGTGCCAGCAGCTTTCTCGGCGGGCCAGATAACTATGGCTACACCTTC. It specifies CASSFLGGPDNYGYTF. The chain couples TRBV5-4 to TRBJ1-2; D is uncertain. Germline lookup yields CDR1 SGHNT and CDR2 YYREEE (reference sequence). This CDR3 has 16 amino acids. The V end lost 2 bases, the J end lost 1 base, and 15 bases lay between the germline ends.

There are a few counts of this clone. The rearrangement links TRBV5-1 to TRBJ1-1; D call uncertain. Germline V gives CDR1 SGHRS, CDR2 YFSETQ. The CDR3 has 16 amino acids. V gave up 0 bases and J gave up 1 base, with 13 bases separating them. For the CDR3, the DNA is TGCGCCAGCAGCTTGGAGCGGGGTGCCTCGAACACTGAAGCTTTCTTT. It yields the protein CASSLERGASNTEAFF.

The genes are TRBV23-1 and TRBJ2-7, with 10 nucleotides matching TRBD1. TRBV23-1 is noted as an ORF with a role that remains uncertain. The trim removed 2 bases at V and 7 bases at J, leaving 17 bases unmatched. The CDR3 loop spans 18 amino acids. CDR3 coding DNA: TGCGCCAGCAGTCAACGCCTGACAACAGGGACAGGGGCTTGGGAGCAGTACTTC. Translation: CASSQRLTTGTGAWEQYF.

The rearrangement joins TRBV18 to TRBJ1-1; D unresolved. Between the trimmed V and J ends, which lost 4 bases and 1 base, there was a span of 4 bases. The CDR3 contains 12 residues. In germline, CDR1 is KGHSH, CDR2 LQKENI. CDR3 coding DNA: TGTGCCAGCTCACTGGCGAACACTGAAGCTTTCTTT. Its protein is CASSLANTEAFF.

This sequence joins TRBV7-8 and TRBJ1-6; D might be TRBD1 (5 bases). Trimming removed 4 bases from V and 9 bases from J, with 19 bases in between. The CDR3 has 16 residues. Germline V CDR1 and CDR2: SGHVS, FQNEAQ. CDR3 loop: CASSSGGVGRGSPLHF. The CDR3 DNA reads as TGTGCCAGCAGCTCAGGAGGGGTGGGCCGGGGTTCACCCCTCCACTTT.

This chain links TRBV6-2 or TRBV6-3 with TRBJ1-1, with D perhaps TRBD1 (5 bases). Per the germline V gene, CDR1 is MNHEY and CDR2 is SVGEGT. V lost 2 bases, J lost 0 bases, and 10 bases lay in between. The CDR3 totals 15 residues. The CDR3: CASSYVTAMNTEAFF. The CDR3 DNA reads TGTGCCAGCAGTTACGTGACAGCGATGAACACTGAAGCTTTCTTT.

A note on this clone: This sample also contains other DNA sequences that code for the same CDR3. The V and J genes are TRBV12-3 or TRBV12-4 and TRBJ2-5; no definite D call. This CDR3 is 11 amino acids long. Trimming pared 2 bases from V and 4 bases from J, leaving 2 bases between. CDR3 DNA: TGTGCCAGCAGTTTACGAGAGACCCAGTACTTC. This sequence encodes CASSLRETQYF.

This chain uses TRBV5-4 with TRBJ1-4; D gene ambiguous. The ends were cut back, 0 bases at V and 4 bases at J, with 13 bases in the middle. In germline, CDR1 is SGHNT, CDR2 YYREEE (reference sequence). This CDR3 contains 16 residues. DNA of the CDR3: TGTGCCAGCAGCTTGGACTCAACCTCGGGTAATGAAAAACTGTTTTTT. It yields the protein CASSLDSTSGNEKLFF.

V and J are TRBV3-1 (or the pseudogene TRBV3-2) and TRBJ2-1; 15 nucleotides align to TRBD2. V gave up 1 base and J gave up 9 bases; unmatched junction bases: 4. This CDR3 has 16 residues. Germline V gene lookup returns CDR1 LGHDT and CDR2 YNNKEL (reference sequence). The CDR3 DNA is TGTGCCAGCAGCCAAGGGACTAGCGGGGGGGCCCTTGAGCAGTTCTTC. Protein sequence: CASSQGTSGGALEQFF.

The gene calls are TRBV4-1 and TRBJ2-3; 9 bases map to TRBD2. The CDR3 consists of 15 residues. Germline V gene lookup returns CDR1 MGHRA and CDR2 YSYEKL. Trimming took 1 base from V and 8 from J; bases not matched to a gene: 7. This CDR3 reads CASSQGGLALFTQYF. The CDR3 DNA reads TGCGCCAGCAGCCAAGGGGGACTAGCCCTTTTTACGCAGTATTTT.

The CDR3 reads CASQIGVRGTDTQYF. CDR3 nucleotides: TGTGCCTCCCAGATTGGAGTTCGGGGCACAGATACGCAGTATTTT. The chain joins TRBV10-3 to TRBJ2-3; D remains ambiguous. V was pared by 11 bases and J by 1 base, with 19 bases between. Germline V gives CDR1 ENHRY, CDR2 SYGVKD. The CDR3 contains 15 residues.

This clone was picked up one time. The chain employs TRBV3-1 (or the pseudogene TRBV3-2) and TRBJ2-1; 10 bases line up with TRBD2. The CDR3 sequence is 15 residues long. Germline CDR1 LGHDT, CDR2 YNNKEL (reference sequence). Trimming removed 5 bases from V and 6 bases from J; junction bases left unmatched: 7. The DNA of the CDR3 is TGTGCCAGCAGCTACCAGCGGGGGGGGTCCAATGAGCAGTTCTTC. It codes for CASSYQRGGSNEQFF.

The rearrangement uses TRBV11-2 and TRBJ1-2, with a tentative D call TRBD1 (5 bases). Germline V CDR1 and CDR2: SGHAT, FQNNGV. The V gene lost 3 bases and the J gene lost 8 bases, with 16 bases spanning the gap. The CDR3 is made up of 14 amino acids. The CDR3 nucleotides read TGTGCCAGCAGCTTTTATCGGGGGGGAGGAGGCTACACCTTC. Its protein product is CASSFYRGGGGYTF.

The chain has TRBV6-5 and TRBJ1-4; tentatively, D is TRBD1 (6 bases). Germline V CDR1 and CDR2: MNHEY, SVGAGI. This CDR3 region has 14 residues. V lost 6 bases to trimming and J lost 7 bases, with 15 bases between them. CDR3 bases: TGTGCCAGCAGGGAGGGGGGGGCTGGTGAAAAACTGTTTTTT. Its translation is CASREGGAGEKLFF.

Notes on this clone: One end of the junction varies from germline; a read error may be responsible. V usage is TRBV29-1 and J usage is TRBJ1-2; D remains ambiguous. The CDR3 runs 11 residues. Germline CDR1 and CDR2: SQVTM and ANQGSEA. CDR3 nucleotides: TGCAGCGTTGAAGGCGGGGTTAAGTATTATTTC. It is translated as CSVEGGVKYYF.

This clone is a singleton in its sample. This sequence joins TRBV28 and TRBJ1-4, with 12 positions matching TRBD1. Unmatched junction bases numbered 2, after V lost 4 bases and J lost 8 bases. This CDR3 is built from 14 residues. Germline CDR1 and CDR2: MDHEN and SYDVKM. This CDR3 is CASSWDRGLEKLFF. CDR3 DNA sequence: TGTGCCAGCAGTTGGGACAGGGGGCTCGAAAAACTGTTTTTT.

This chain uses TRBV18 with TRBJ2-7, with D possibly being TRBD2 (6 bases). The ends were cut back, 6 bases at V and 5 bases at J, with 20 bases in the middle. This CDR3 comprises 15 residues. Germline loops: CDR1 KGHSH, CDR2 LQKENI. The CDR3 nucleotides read TGTGCCAGCTCGCCCCCCGGGGGTCGGAACCACGAGCAGTACTTC. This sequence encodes CASSPPGGRNHEQYF.

The CDR3, as DNA: TGTGCCAGTAGTATAAGAGTTAGCAATCAGCCCCAGCATTTT. Its protein is CASSIRVSNQPQHF. This chain joins TRBV19 and TRBJ1-5; D call uncertain. The CDR3 contains 14 residues. Germline values: CDR1 LNHDA, CDR2 SQIVND (reference sequence). V lost 2 bases and J lost 0, with 5 bases in between.

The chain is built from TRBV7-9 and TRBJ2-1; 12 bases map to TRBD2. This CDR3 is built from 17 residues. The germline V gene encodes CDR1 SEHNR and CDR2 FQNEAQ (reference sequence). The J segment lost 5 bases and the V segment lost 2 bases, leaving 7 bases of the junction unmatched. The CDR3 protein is CASSLIPTSGGNNEQFF. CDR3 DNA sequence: TGTGCCAGCAGCTTAATCCCCACTAGCGGGGGGAACAATGAGCAGTTCTTC.

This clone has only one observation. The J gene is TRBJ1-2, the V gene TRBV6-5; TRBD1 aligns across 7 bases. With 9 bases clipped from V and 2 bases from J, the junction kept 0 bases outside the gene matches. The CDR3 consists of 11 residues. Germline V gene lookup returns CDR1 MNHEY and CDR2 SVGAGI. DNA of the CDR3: TGTGCCAGGGACAGGAACTATGGCTACACCTTC. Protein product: CARDRNYGYTF.

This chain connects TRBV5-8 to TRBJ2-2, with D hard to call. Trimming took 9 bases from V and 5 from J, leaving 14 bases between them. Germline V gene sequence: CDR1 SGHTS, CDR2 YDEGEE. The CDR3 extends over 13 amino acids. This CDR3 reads CAMPTERTGELFF. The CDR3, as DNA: TGTGCCATGCCGACTGAGAGAACCGGGGAGCTGTTTTTT.

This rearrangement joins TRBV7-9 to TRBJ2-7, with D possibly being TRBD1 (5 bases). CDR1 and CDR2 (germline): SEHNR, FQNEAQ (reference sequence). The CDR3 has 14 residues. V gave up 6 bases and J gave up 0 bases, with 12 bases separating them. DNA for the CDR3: TGTGCCAGCAGTTCCACCGACAGCTCCTACGAGCAGTACTTC. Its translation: CASSSTDSSYEQYF.

CDR3 nucleotides: TGTGCCAGCTCACCTTCGGGACAGCGGACTAACTATGGCTACACCTTC. Protein sequence: CASSPSGQRTNYGYTF. The gene calls are TRBV18 and TRBJ1-2; 7 bases agree with TRBD1. The CDR3 consists of 16 residues. Germline V gives CDR1 KGHSH, CDR2 LQKENI. Trimming took 3 bases from V and 0 from J; bases not matched to a gene: 7.

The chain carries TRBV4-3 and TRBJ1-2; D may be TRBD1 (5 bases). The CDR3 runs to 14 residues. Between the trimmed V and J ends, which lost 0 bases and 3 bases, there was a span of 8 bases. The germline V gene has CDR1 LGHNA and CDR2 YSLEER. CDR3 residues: CASSQDQTDYGYTF. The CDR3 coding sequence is TGCGCCAGCAGCCAAGATCAGACAGACTATGGCTACACCTTC.